The entry below describes one T cell receptor (beta chain). The CDR3 covers 15 residues. Using immunoSEQ multiplex PCR, the repertoire was profiled, and TCRdb retains in-frame clones only, with some absent. Of under 50,000 clones in the sample, 75% to 90% were seen once. The data were obtained in a study of T cell changes during pregnancy in multiple sclerosis. The chain employs TRBV21-1 and TRBJ2-7; the table gives TRBD1 as D, unverified against the DNA. TRBV21-1 is annotated as a pseudogene. The clonotype was recovered from a female donor in good health, enrolled as a control in a pregnancy study. The sample was peripheral blood, taken in the first trimester of pregnancy. CDR3 DNA: TGTGCCAGCAGCCCCACAGGGTTATCCATATTGCAGCAGTACTTC. Translated: CASSPTGLSILQQYF.